Each of the 23 T cell receptor beta chains below was sequenced from the same sample in a study of vaccination and CD4 T cells after COVID-19. What these receptors recognize is not known. Treatment given: roughly 10-day PBMC culture with coronavirus spike peptide pools or control peptides (ViraFEST assay). One should note that the unexposed donor's CD4+ T cells were collected before the COVID-19 pandemic (2011-2018). Sequencing of the DNA from cultured CD4+ T cells was carried out with the Oncomine TCR Beta short-read assay. A single record per CDR3 protein comes from TCRdb applying MiXCR to the PCR reads. The sample shows some 7,000 distinct CDR3 sequences, about 31% of them seen only once. What was sequenced was CD4+ T cells from blood, cultured in vitro. These receptors all come from a human donor in good health.

This clonotype was seen more than once but under ten times. The rearrangement joins TRBV28 to TRBJ1-1; TRBD1 matches at 12 bases. The CDR3 totals 15 residues. CDR1 MDHEN and CDR2 SYDVKM come from the germline V gene. The trim removed 5 bases at V and 7 bases at J, leaving 8 bases unmatched. The CDR3 sequence: CASSVKGQGAGEAFF. Written as DNA, the CDR3 is TGTGCCAGCAGTGTAAAGGGACAGGGGGCTGGTGAAGCTTTCTTT. Combining the CDR3 with reference TRBV28 and TRBJ1-1 gives the whole variable domain DVKVTQSSRYLVKRTGEKVFLECVQDMDHENMFWYRQDPGLGLRLIYFSYDVKMKEKGDIPEGYSVSREKKERFSLILESASTNQTSMYLCASSVKGQGAGEAFFGQGTRLTVV.

This clonotype was seen a single time. The rearrangement joins TRBV5-6 to TRBJ1-1; D gene unclear. The CDR3 contains 14 residues. V was pared by 1 base and J by 0 bases, with 7 bases between. Germline V gene lookup returns CDR1 SGHDT and CDR2 YYEEEE. CDR3 bases: TGTGCCAGCAGCTTGTCGGGGATGAACACTGAAGCTTTCTTT. This gives the protein CASSLSGMNTEAFF.

V and J are TRBV4-2 and TRBJ2-2, with D perhaps TRBD2 (5 bases). V was trimmed by 0 bases and J by 2 bases, leaving 10 bases between them. Germline CDR1 is LGHNA and CDR2 is YNFKEQ. The CDR3 totals 16 residues. The CDR3 sequence: CASSQDWERNTGELFF. The CDR3 DNA follows: TGTGCCAGCAGCCAAGATTGGGAGAGAAACACCGGGGAGCTGTTTTTT.

This clonotype has just a few counts. The chain uses TRBV10-1 and TRBJ2-2; D is uncertain. The CDR3 runs to 13 residues. The germline V gene encodes CDR1 WNHNN and CDR2 SYGVQD (reference sequence). The V and J ends lost 4 bases and 0 bases respectively, with 3 bases between them. The CDR3 region has the DNA TGCGCCAGCAGTGGGCCGAACACCGGGGAGCTGTTTTTT. It translates to CASSGPNTGELFF.

This clonotype has more than one count but fewer than ten. V is TRBV19 and J is TRBJ2-3, with D perhaps being TRBD1 or TRBD2 (5 bases each). The V end was cut by 8 bases, the J end by 1 base, with 13 bases between. The CDR3 is 14 residues long. CDR1 is LNHDA and CDR2 is SQIVND in the germline V gene (reference sequence). The CDR3 DNA follows: TGTGCCAGTGGCCTCCGGGGCGGCACAGATACGCAGTATTTT. It specifies CASGLRGGTDTQYF.

V usage is TRBV4-1 and J usage is TRBJ2-7; 7 nucleotides align to TRBD1. After removal of 3 bases from V and 7 bases from J, the junction contained 18 bases not matched to a gene. This CDR3 spans 17 amino acids. The germline CDR1 and CDR2 sequences are MGHRA and YSYEKL. The CDR3 sequence: CASSHGLGDRVIREQYF. CDR3 coding DNA: TGCGCCAGCAGCCATGGCCTTGGTGACAGGGTAATTCGGGAGCAGTACTTC.

This clonotype showed up just a few times. V and J are TRBV4-2 and TRBJ1-2, with a tentative D call TRBD1 (5 bases). Germline values: CDR1 LGHNA, CDR2 YNFKEQ. Trimming cost V 0 bases and J 2 bases, with 13 bases left between them. This CDR3 has 16 residues. Written as DNA, the CDR3 is TGTGCCAGCAGCCAAGATTTGGCCAGGGTGAACTATGGCTACACCTTC. Translating it yields CASSQDLARVNYGYTF.

This clonotype is deemed medium-sized. The chain uses TRBV20-1 and TRBJ2-5; 8 bases fit TRBD2. The V gene's germline CDR1 is DFQATT and CDR2 SNEGSKA (reference sequence). The CDR3 extends over 14 amino acids. V was pared by 1 base and J by 2 bases, with 3 bases of the junction left unmatched. CDR3 residues: CSARVAGIQETQYF. The DNA of the CDR3 is TGCAGTGCTAGAGTAGCGGGAATACAAGAGACCCAGTACTTC.

The rearrangement joins TRBV12-3 or TRBV12-4 to TRBJ1-5; the match to TRBD1 covers 7 bases. The V segment lost 6 bases and the J segment 0 bases; nucleotides outside the gene matches: 11. The CDR3 runs to 17 residues. CDR3 residues: CASRAGTADYSNQPQHF. For the CDR3, the DNA is TGTGCCAGCAGGGCCGGGACAGCCGACTATAGCAATCAGCCCCAGCATTTT.

With regard to this clonotype: Because the CDR3 is missing its conserved closing phenylalanine or tryptophan, this is likely a read error. This rearrangement joins TRBV6-2 or TRBV6-3 to TRBJ2-5; a weak D match, TRBD2 (5 bases). Germline-derived CDR1 and CDR2 are MNHEY and SVGEGT. The V and J ends lost 7 bases and 5 bases respectively, with 14 bases between them. The CDR3 is 13 amino acids. The DNA of the CDR3 is TGTGCCAGCACCCCCCACCCGGGGGAGACCCAGTACTAC. Protein sequence: CASTPHPGETQYY.

This clonotype was detected a few times. The chain combines TRBV20-1 with TRBJ1-2; weak D call: TRBD1 (6 bases). Germline V gene data show CDR1 as DFQATT and CDR2 as SNEGSKA (reference sequence). V lost 6 bases to trimming and J lost 1 base, with 9 bases between them. The CDR3 spans 12 residues. CDR3: CSASRGNYGYTF. CDR3 coding DNA: TGCAGTGCCAGCAGGGGTAACTATGGCTACACCTTC.

The chain combines TRBV4-1 with TRBJ2-5, with TRBD2 matching 9 bases. The germline V gene encodes CDR1 MGHRA and CDR2 YSYEKL. V shed 0 bases and J 2 bases; nucleotides not matched to a gene: 13. This CDR3 is built from 19 residues. CDR3 amino acids: CASSQDGAMASGEQETQYF. CDR3 bases: TGCGCCAGCAGCCAAGATGGGGCGATGGCTAGCGGGGAACAAGAGACCCAGTACTTC.

J is TRBJ2-5 and V is TRBV5-1; D is possibly TRBD2 (6 bases). The CDR3 loop spans 13 amino acids. Germline V lookup: CDR1 SGHRS, CDR2 YFSETQ. V gave up 4 bases and J gave up 5 bases, with 12 bases separating them. CDR3 DNA: TGCGCCAGCAGCGGAAACGGGGGTGAGACCCAGTACTTC. Encoded protein: CASSGNGGETQYF. The variable domain in full, with the rest retrieved from reference TRBV5-1 and TRBJ2-5, is KAGVTQTPRYLIKTRGQQVTLSCSPISGHRSVSWYQQTPGQGLQFLFEYFSETQRNKGNFPGRFSGRQFSNSRSEMNVSTLELGDSALYLCASSGNGGETQYFGPGTRLLVL.

The chain couples TRBV11-2 to TRBJ2-7; D is possibly TRBD2 (6 bases). The germline V and J ends were trimmed by 6 bases and 9 bases, with 21 bases remaining between them. The CDR3 consists of 14 residues. Germline V gene sequence: CDR1 SGHAT, CDR2 FQNNGV. CDR3 sequence (DNA): TGTGCCAGCAGTCACGAGGCGGGACGTTTACGGCAGTACTTC. Its translation: CASSHEAGRLRQYF.

The V gene is TRBV21-1, the J gene TRBJ1-1; TRBD1 reflects the table's D call only, with no check against the DNA. TRBV21-1 is labeled a pseudogene. The length of the CDR3 is 14 residues. The CDR3 sequence is CASSAQKGRAEAFF. The CDR3 DNA reads as TGTGCCAGCAGCGCCCAGAAGGGCAGGGCTGAAGCTTTCTTT.

The genes are TRBV6-1 and TRBJ2-1; D is perhaps TRBD1 (6 bases). The CDR3 contains 15 residues. Trimming removed 0 bases from V and 6 bases from J, with 12 bases in between. The germline gives CDR1 MNHNS, CDR2 SASEGT. DNA of the CDR3: TGTGCCAGCAGTGAAGCCCGGGACAACTTCAATGAGCAGTTCTTC. Translation: CASSEARDNFNEQFF.

The V gene is TRBV4-2, the J gene TRBJ1-6, with D perhaps matching TRBD1 (5 bases). Between the trimmed V and J ends, which lost 1 base and 8 bases, there was a span of 18 bases. Looked up from germline, CDR1 is LGHNA and CDR2 is YNFKEQ. There are 17 residues in the CDR3. The CDR3 DNA reads TGTGCCAGCAGCCAAGCCCTTACGGGGGAGGCGTATTCACCCCTCCACTTT. Protein sequence: CASSQALTGEAYSPLHF.

The chain has TRBV20-1 and TRBJ1-5, with D unresolved. CDR3 size: 13 residues. V lost 5 bases and J 0 bases, leaving 8 bases between the germline ends. Germline CDR1 is DFQATT and CDR2 is SNEGSKA (reference sequence). The CDR3: CSASSVSNQPQHF. CDR3 nucleotides: TGCAGTGCTTCCTCGGTTAGCAATCAGCCCCAGCATTTT.

The sample holds a few counts of this clonotype. The gene calls are TRBV6-1 and TRBJ1-5; D is unclear. The CDR3 length is 13 residues. Germline V gene sequence: CDR1 MNHNS, CDR2 SASEGT. Trimming removed 4 bases at V and 5 bases at J, with 9 bases between. DNA for the CDR3: TGTGCCAGCAGTGGGACTGAAGATCAGCCCCAGCATTTT. It is translated as CASSGTEDQPQHF.

This clonotype appeared a few times. The rearrangement links TRBV7-9 to TRBJ2-1, with 7 bases identical to TRBD1. The V and J ends lost 6 bases and 2 bases, in that order; junction bases with no gene match: 1. This CDR3 spans 13 amino acids. Germline-derived CDR1 and CDR2 are SEHNR and FQNEAQ (reference sequence). CDR3 protein: CASRGTAYNEQFF. Here the CDR3 DNA reads TGTGCCAGCAGGGGGACAGCCTACAATGAGCAGTTCTTC. The full variable domain, in which reference TRBV7-9 and TRBJ2-1 provide the parts outside the CDR3, is DTGVSQNPRHKITKRGQNVTFRCDPISEHNRLYWYRQTLGQGPEFLTYFQNEAQLEKSRLLSDRFSAERPKGSFSTLEIQRTEQGDSAMYLCASRGTAYNEQFFGPGTRLTVL.

This clonotype was counted between two and nine times. This chain uses TRBV11-2 with TRBJ2-1; 8 bases are a match to TRBD2. Germline lookup yields CDR1 SGHAT and CDR2 FQNNGV. This CDR3 spans 15 amino acids. V lost 4 bases to trimming and J lost 5 bases; unmatched junction nucleotides: 7. CDR3 loop: CASSYRGGDNNEQFF. Here the CDR3 DNA reads TGTGCCAGCAGCTATCGGGGGGGCGATAACAATGAGCAGTTCTTC.

The CDR3 spells CASSLWDRGSTEAFF. The CDR3 nucleotides read TGTGCCAGCAGTTTATGGGACAGGGGAAGCACTGAAGCTTTCTTT. V usage is TRBV27 and J usage is TRBJ1-1, with 10 bases fitting TRBD1. CDR1 MNHEY and CDR2 SMNVEV come from the germline V gene (reference sequence). This CDR3 region has 15 residues. V trimming: 1 base; J trimming: 4 bases; junction bases outside the gene matches: 3.

This chain connects TRBV20-1 to TRBJ1-1, with 9 bases identical to TRBD1. CDR3 length: 16 amino acids. Germline assignment: CDR1 DFQATT and CDR2 SNEGSKA (reference sequence). The V and J ends lost 1 base and 5 bases, in that order; junction bases with no gene match: 11. Here the CDR3 DNA reads TGCAGTGCTAGAGGATCGACAGGGGGATTCACTACTGAAGCTTTCTTT. Amino acids: CSARGSTGGFTTEAFF.